These T cell receptor beta chains were read from a single sample in a study of T cell responses to AZD1222 COVID-19 vaccine. Repertoires were generated with immunoSEQ multiplex PCR, while TCRdb's copy carries only in-frame clones and drops some. The sample lists more than 100,000 clones, roughly 89% occurring once. The input for sequencing was peripheral blood, taken on day 0 of AZD1222 vaccination. These receptors originate from an adult in good health. The CDR3 runs from the conserved cysteine through the conserved F or W. Fields, in order: CDR3 protein, CDR3 DNA, V gene, J gene, D gene, clone size. D genes are given only for firm matches. Not every row has a clone size; where given, it reads once, few, many or a size class.

CDR3aa: CASRGGGTGELFF; CDR3nt: TGTGCCAGCAGGGGGGGAGGTACCGGGGAGCTGTTTTTT; v_gene: TRBV12-3/TRBV12-4; j_gene: TRBJ2-2; d_gene: NA; abundance: NA
CDR3aa: CASSSSGQGSETQYF; CDR3nt: TGTGCCAGCAGTTCCTCAGGACAGGGGTCGGAGACCCAGTACTTC; v_gene: TRBV28; j_gene: TRBJ2-5; d_gene: TRBD1; abundance: NA
CDR3aa: CASSYQSPGELFF; CDR3nt: TGTGCCAGCAGTTACCAATCTCCGGGGGAGCTGTTTTTT; v_gene: TRBV6-5; j_gene: TRBJ2-2; d_gene: NA; abundance: NA
CDR3aa: CASSLGQGASRTDTQYF; CDR3nt: TGTGCCAGCAGCTTAGGCCAGGGGGCAAGTCGCACAGATACGCAGTATTTT; v_gene: TRBV13; j_gene: TRBJ2-3; d_gene: TRBD1; abundance: NA
CDR3aa: CASSQPPLNVTQYF; CDR3nt: TGTGCCAGCAGCCAACCTCCACTCAATGTTACGCAGTATTTT; v_gene: TRBV6-5; j_gene: TRBJ2-3; d_gene: NA; abundance: NA
CDR3aa: CASSLNMGGWLAQGELFF; CDR3nt: TGTGCCAGCAGCTTAAATATGGGGGGTTGGCTAGCGCAAGGGGAGCTGTTTTTT; v_gene: TRBV7-2; j_gene: TRBJ2-2; d_gene: NA; abundance: NA
CDR3aa: CASNKRDRWNEQFF; CDR3nt: TGTGCCAGCAACAAGCGGGATAGGTGGAATGAGCAGTTCTTC; v_gene: TRBV6-5; j_gene: TRBJ2-1; d_gene: TRBD2; abundance: NA
CDR3aa: CASSFLGQGSQQYF; CDR3nt: TGTGCCAGCAGCTTCCTAGGACAGGGCAGTCAGCAGTACTTC; v_gene: TRBV7-9; j_gene: TRBJ2-7; d_gene: TRBD1; abundance: once
CDR3aa: CASSGAGAGNNEQFF; CDR3nt: TGTGCCAGCAGTGGCGCGGGAGCCGGAAACAATGAGCAGTTCTTC; v_gene: TRBV25-1; j_gene: TRBJ2-1; d_gene: TRBD2; abundance: NA
CDR3aa: CASADLRANTEAFF; CDR3nt: TGCGCCAGCGCCGACCTCAGGGCGAACACTGAAGCTTTCTTT; v_gene: TRBV5-1; j_gene: TRBJ1-1; d_gene: NA; abundance: NA
CDR3aa: CAISEAGTGLYEQYF; CDR3nt: TGTGCCATCAGTGAAGCAGGGACAGGCCTCTACGAGCAGTACTTC; v_gene: TRBV10-3; j_gene: TRBJ2-7; d_gene: TRBD1; abundance: NA
CDR3aa: CSVLGYNEQFF; CDR3nt: TGCAGCGTTCTCGGCTACAATGAGCAGTTCTTC; v_gene: TRBV29-1; j_gene: TRBJ2-1; d_gene: NA; abundance: NA
CDR3aa: CASSLVYRGGGTEAFF; CDR3nt: TGCGCCAGCAGCTTGGTTTATCGAGGGGGTGGTACTGAAGCTTTCTTT; v_gene: TRBV5-1; j_gene: TRBJ1-1; d_gene: NA; abundance: NA
CDR3aa: CAWSTQTSGYTF; CDR3nt: TGTGCCTGGAGTACACAGACATCTGGCTACACCTTC; v_gene: TRBV30; j_gene: TRBJ1-2; d_gene: NA; abundance: NA
CDR3aa: CASSSTGGVSTYTDTQYF; CDR3nt: TGTGCCAGCAGTTCGACAGGGGGCGTGTCGACTTACACAGATACGCAGTATTTT; v_gene: TRBV9; j_gene: TRBJ2-3; d_gene: TRBD1; abundance: NA
CDR3aa: CASFQGNSPLHF; CDR3nt: TGTGCCAGTTTCCAGGGTAATTCACCCCTCCACTTT; v_gene: TRBV28; j_gene: TRBJ1-6; d_gene: NA; abundance: NA
CDR3aa: CASSQMGATNTEAFF; CDR3nt: TGTGCCAGCAGCCAAATGGGGGCCACGAACACTGAAGCTTTCTTT; v_gene: TRBV3-1/TRBV3-2; j_gene: TRBJ1-1; d_gene: NA; abundance: NA